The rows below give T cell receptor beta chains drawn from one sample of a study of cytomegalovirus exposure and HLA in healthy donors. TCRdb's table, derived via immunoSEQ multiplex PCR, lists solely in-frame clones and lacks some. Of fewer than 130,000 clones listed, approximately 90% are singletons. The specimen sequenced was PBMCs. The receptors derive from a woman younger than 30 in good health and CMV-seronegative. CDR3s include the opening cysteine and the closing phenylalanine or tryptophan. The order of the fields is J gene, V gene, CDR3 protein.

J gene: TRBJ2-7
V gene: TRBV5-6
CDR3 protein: CASTLRPSGIYEQYF

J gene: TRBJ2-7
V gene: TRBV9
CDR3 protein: CASSVEGGSSYEQYF

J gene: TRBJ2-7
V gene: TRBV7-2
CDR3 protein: CASSPSAGPYEQYF

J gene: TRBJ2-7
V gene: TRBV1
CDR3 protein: CTSSRRLDYEQYF

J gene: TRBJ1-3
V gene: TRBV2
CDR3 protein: CASTRDTLGENTIYF

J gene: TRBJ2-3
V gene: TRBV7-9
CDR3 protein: CASSGRADTQYF

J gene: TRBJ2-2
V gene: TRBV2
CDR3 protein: CASSGATYTGELFF

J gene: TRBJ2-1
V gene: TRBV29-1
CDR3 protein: CSVEDGLAESNEQFF

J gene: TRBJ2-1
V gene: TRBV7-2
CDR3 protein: CASSPSGLADNEQFF

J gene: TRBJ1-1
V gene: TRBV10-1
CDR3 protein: CASSESVGRTEAFF

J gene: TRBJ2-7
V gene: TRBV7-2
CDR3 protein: CASSLDGAGTTYEQYF

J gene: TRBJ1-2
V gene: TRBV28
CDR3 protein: CASSPQGQGPYYGYTF

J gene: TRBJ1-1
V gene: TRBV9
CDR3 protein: CASSPTGNTEAFF

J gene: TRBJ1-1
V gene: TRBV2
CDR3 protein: CASTGTGLGTEAFF

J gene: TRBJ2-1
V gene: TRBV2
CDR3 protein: CASSRARTQLNEQFF

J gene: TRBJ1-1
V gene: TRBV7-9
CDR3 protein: CASSLSRGALNTEAFF

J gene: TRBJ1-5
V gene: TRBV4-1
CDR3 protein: CASSQEGRQGAKDQPQHF

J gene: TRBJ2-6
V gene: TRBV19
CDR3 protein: CASCTPARTNVLTF

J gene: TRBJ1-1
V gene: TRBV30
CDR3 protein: CAWSVIWDTDPTTYLGTFF

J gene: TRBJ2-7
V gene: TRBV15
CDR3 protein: CATSRQGATYEQYF

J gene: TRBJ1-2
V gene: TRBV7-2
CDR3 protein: CASSLATVGHGYTF

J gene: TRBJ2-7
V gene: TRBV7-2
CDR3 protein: CASSLLGDQVEQYF

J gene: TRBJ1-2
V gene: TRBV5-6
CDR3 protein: CASSLGQFNYGYTF

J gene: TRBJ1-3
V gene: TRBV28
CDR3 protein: CASRQDFSGNTIYF

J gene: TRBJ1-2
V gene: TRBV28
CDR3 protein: CASSSTLNYGYTF

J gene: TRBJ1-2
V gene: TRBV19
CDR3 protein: CASQRGNGYTF

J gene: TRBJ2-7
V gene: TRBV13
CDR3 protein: CASSFHLAGGPREQYF

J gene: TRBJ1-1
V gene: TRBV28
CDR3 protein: CASIQAGTEAFF

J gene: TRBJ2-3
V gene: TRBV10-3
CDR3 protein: CAISEELAGSTDTQYF

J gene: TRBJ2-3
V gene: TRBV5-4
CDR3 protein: CASSFGQGAVDTQYF

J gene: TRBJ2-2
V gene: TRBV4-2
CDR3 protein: CASSQARPGRGTNTGELFF

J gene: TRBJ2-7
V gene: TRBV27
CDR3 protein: CATHGGRGGEQYF

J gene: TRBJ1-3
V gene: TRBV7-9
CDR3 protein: CASSPSSFRSGNTIYF

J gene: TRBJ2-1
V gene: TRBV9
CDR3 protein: CASSVAVAGYWYNEQFF

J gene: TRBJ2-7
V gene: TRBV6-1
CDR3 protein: CASSGGGYYEQYF

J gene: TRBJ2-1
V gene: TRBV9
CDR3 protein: CASRPRVRQLSYNEQFF

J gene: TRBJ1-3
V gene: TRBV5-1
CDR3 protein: CASSSGQPGNTIYF

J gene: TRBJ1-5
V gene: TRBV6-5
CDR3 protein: CASSYSSRFGQPQHF

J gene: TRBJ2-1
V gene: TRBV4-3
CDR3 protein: CASSPQAAGVPYNEQFF